This T cell receptor (beta chain) came from a study of neoadjuvant anti-PD-1 for oral cavity cancer. As for this clone: One end of the junction does not line up with germline, which may come from a read error.

Germline values: CDR1 MNHEY, CDR2 SMNVEV (reference sequence). This CDR3 spans 15 amino acids. Libraries were prepared by immunoSEQ multiplex PCR; TCRdb keeps only in-frame clonotypes and omits some of them. The sample consists of 6,000 to 8,500 clones, around 77% of them appearing once. This TCR derives from a person aged 35-79 years with oral cavity squamous cell carcinoma. V is TRBV27 and J is TRBJ2-1; the D gene is possibly TRBD2 (5 bases). The sample consisted of PBMCs, taken before nivolumab (anti-PD-1) treatment. CDR3 nucleotides: TGTGCCAGCAGCTTATACGGGGTAGGTGGGTATGAGCAGTTCTTC. It translates to CASSLYGVGGYEQFF.